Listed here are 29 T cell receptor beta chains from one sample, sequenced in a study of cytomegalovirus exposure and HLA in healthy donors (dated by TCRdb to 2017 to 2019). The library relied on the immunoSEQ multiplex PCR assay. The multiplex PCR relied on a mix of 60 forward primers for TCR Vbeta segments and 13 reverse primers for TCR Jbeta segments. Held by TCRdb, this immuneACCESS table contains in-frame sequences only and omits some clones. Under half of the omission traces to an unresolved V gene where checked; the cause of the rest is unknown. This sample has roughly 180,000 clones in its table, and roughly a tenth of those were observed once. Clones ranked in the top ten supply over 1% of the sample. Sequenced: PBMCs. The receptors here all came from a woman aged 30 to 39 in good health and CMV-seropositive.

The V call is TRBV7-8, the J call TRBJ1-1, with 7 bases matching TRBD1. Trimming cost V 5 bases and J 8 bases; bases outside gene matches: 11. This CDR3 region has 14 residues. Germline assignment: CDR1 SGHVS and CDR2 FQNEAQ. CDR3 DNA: TGTGCCAGCAGCCGGGGCGGGACAGAGACCGAAGCTTTCTTT. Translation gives CASSRGGTETEAFF. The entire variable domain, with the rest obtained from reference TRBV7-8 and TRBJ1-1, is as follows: GAGVSQSPRYKVAKRGQDVALRCDPISGHVSLFWYQQALGQGPEFLTYFQNEAQLDKSGLPSDRFFAERPEGSVSTLKIQRTQQEDSAVYLCASSRGGTETEAFFGQGTRLTVV.

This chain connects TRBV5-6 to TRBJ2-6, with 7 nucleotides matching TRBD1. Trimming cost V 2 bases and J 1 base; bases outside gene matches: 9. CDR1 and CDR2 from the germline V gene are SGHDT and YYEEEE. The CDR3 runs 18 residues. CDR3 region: CASSLPPGTESGANVLTF. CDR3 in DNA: TGTGCCAGCAGCTTACCCCCCGGGACAGAATCTGGGGCCAACGTCCTGACTTTC.

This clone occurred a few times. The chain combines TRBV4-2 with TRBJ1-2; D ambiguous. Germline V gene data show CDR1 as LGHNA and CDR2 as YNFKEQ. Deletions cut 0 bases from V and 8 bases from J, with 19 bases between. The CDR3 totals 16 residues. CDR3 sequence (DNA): TGTGCCAGCAGCCAAGATGCAGAACGATCAGCGAGGGGCTACACCTTC. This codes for CASSQDAERSARGYTF.

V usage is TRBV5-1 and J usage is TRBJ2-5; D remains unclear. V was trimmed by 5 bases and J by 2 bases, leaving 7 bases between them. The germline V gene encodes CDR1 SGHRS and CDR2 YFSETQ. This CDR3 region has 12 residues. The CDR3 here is CASRQLQETQYF. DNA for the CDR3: TGCGCCAGCAGACAGTTACAAGAGACCCAGTACTTC.

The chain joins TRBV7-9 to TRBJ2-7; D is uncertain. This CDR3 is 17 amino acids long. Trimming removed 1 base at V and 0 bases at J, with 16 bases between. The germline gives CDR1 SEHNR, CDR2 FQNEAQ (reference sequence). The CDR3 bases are TGTGCCAGCAGCTTAGGTCAACGACATGAGAGCTCCTACGAGCAGTACTTC. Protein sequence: CASSLGQRHESSYEQYF.

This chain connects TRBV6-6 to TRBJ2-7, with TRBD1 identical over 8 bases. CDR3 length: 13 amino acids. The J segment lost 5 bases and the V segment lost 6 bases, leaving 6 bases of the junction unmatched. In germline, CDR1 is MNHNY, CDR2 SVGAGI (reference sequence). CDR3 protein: CASRRAGGDEQYF. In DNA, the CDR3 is TGTGCCAGCAGGAGGGCAGGGGGCGACGAGCAGTACTTC.

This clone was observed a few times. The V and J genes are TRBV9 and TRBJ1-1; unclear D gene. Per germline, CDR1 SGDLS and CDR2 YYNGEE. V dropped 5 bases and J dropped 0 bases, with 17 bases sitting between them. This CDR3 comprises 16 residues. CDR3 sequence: CASSPHGLGMNTEAFF. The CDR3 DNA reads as TGTGCCAGCAGTCCCCACGGGCTCGGGATGAACACTGAAGCTTTCTTT.

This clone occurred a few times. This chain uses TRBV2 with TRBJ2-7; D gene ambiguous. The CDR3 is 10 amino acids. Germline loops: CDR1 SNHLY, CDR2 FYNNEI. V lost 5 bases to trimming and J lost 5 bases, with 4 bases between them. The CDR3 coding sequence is TGTGCCAGCAGTCTTCACGAGCAGTACTTC. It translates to CASSLHEQYF.

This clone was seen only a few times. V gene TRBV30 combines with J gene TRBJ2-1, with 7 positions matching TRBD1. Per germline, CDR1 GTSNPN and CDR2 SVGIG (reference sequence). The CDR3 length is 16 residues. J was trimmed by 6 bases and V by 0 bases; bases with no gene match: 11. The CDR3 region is CAWSVPNPDRVNEQFF. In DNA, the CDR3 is TGTGCCTGGAGTGTTCCGAACCCCGACAGGGTCAATGAGCAGTTCTTC.

The CDR3 DNA reads as TGTGCCTGGGGTGGGAGGGGAGGGACCCAAGAGACCCAGTACTTC. It yields the protein CAWGGRGGTQETQYF. This chain connects TRBV30 to TRBJ2-5; 7 nucleotides agree with TRBD2. The V segment lost 5 bases and the J segment 1 base; nucleotides outside the gene matches: 10. Germline CDR1 and CDR2: GTSNPN and SVGIG (reference sequence). CDR3 length: 15 amino acids.

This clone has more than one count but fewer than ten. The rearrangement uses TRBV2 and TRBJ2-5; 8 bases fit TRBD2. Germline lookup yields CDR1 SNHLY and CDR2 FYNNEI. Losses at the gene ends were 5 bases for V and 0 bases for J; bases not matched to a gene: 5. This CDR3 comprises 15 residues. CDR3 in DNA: TGTGCCAGCAGTTGGGCTAGCGGGTACCAAGAGACCCAGTACTTC. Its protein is CASSWASGYQETQYF.

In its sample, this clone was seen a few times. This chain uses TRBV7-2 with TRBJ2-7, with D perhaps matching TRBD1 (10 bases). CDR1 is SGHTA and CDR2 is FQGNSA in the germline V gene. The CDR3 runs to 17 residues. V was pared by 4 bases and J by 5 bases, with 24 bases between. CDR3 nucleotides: TGTGCCAGCAGCTCCGCGGGAGGGACAGGGGCGCGCGACGAGCAGTACTTC. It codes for CASSSAGGTGARDEQYF.

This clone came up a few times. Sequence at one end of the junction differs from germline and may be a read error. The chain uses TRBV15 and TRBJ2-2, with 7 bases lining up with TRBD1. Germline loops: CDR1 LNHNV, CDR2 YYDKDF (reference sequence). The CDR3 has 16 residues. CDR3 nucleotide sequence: TGTGCCACCAGCCGAGACAGGGTAACGTGGGCCGGGGAGCTGTTTTTT. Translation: CATSRDRVTWAGELFF.

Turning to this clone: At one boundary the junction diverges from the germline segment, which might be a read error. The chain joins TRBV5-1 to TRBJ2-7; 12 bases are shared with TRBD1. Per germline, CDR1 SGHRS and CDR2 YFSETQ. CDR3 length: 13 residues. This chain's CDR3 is CASSLVPGTGGPF. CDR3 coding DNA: TGCGCCAGCAGCTTGGTACCCGGGACAGGGGGCCCCTTC.

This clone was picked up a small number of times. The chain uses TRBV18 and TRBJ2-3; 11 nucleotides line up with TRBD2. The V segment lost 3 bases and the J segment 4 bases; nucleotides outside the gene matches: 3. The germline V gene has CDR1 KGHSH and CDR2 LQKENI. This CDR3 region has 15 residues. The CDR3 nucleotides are TGTGCCAGCTCACCGACTAGCGGGAACCCAGATACGCAGTATTTT. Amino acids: CASSPTSGNPDTQYF.

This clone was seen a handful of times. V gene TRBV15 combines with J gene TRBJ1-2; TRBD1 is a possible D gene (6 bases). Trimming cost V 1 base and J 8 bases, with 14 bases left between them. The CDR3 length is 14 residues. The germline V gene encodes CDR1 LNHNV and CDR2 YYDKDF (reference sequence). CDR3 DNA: TGTGCCACCAGCAGAGCAGGGGCTGGTGGAGGCTACACCTTC. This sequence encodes CATSRAGAGGGYTF.

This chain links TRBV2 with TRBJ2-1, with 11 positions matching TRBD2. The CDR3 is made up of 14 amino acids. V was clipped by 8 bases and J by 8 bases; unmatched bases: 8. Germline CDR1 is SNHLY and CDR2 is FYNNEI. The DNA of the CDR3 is TGTGCCAGCGGCCTAGCGGGAGGAGTAGATGAGCAGTTCTTC. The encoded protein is CASGLAGGVDEQFF.

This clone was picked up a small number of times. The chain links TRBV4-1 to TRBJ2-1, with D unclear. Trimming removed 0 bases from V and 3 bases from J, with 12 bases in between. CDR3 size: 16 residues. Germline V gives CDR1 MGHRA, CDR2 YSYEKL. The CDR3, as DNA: TGCGCCAGCAGCCAAGATCCACCCAGTCTCTACAATGAGCAGTTCTTC. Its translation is CASSQDPPSLYNEQFF.

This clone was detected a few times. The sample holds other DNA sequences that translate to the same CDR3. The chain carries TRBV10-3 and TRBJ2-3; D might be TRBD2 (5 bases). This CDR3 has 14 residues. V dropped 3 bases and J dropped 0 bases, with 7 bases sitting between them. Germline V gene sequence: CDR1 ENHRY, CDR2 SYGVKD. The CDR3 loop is CAISEGGSTDTQYF. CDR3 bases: TGTGCCATCAGTGAAGGAGGCAGCACAGATACGCAGTATTTT.

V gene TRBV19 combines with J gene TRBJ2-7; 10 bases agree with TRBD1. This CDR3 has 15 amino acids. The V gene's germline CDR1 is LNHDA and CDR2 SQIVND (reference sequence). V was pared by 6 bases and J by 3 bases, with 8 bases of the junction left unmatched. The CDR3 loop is CASRLTGTGDYEQYF. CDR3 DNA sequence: TGTGCCAGTAGGCTAACCGGGACAGGGGACTACGAGCAGTACTTC.

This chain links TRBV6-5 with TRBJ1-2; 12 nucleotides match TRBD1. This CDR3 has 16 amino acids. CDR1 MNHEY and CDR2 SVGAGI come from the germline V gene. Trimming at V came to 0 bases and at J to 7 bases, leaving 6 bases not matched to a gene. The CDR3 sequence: CASSYSSGQGAVGYTF. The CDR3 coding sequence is TGTGCCAGCAGTTACTCTTCGGGACAGGGGGCTGTTGGCTACACCTTC.

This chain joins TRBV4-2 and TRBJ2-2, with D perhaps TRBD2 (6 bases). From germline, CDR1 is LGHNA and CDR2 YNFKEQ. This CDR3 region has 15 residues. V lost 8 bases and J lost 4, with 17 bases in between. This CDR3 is CASSASEGGTGELFF. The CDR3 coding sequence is TGTGCCAGCTCCGCATCGGAGGGCGGCACCGGGGAGCTGTTTTTT.

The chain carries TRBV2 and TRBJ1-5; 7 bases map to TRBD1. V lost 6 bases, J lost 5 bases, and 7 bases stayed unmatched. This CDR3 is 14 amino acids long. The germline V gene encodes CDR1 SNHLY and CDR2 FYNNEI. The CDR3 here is CASSGTVSDQPQHF. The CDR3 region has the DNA TGTGCCAGCAGCGGGACAGTGTCGGATCAGCCCCAGCATTTT.

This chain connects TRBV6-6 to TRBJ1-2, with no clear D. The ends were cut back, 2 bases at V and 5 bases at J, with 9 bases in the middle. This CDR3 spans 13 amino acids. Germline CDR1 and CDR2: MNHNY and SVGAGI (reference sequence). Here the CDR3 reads CASSYAFGYGYTF. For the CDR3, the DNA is TGTGCCAGCAGTTACGCTTTCGGGTATGGCTACACCTTC.

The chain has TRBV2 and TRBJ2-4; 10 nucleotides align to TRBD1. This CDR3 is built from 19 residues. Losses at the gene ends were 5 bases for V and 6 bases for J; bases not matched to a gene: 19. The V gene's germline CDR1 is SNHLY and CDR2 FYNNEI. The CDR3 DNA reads TGTGCCAGCAGTCTTACGATTGGGCCCGACAGGGGGCTGACAAACATTCAGTACTTC. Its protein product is CASSLTIGPDRGLTNIQYF.

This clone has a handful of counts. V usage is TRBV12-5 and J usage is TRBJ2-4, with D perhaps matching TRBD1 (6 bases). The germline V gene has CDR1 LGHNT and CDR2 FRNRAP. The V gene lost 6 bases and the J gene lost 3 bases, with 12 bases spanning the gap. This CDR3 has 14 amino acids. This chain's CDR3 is CASGQGEVKNIQYF. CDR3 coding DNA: TGTGCTAGTGGACAGGGAGAGGTCAAAAACATTCAGTACTTC. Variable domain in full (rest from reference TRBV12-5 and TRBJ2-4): DARVTQTPRHKVTEMGQEVTMRCQPILGHNTVFWYRQTMMQGLELLAYFRNRAPLDDSGMPKDRFSAEMPDATLATLKIQPSEPRDSAVYFCASGQGEVKNIQYFGAGTRLSVL.

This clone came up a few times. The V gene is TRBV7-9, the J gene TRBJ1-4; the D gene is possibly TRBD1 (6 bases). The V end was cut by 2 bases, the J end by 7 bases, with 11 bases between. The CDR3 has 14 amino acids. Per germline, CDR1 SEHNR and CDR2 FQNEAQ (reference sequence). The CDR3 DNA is TGTGCCAGCAGCTTAAAATGGGACACTGAAAAACTGTTTTTT. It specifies CASSLKWDTEKLFF.

CDR3 amino acids: CASSLGQQNTIYF. The CDR3 bases are TGTGCCAGCTCTCTCGGACAGCAAAACACCATATATTTT. The chain couples TRBV18 to TRBJ1-3; D possibly corresponds to TRBD1 (6 bases). V lost 6 bases and J 6 bases, leaving 12 bases between the germline ends. The CDR3 runs 13 residues. Germline CDR1 KGHSH, CDR2 LQKENI.

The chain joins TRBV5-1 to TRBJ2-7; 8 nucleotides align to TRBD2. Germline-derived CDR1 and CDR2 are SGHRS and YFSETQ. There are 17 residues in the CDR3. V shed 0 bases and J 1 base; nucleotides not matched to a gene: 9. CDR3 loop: CASSLALPGLVSYEQYF. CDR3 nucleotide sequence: TGCGCCAGCAGCTTGGCCCTGCCGGGACTAGTTTCCTACGAGCAGTACTTC.